This T cell receptor (beta chain) was captured by sequencing in a study of blood T cell repertoires in COVID-19. The wider study: Samples came from the United States, Italy and Spain, spanning acute and convalescent COVID-19. Sources were T cells, B-cell-depleted T cells, or PBMCs; the material itself was cDNA or gDNA.

The authors' processing: Reference gene primer amplification yielded estimated nucleated cell counts. Data came from immunoSEQ multiplex PCR; TCRdb stores just in-frame clones and leaves some out. The V and J calls and clone size are taken from that table; D and trimming were inferred from the DNA. The profile shows fewer than 300,000 clones, around 90% of them singletons. The sequenced sample consisted of peripheral blood. This receptor was obtained from a man younger than 30 with active or convalescent COVID-19.

The CDR3 reads CASSESGTGIYNYGYTF. The DNA of the CDR3 is TGTGCCAGCAGTGAATCGGGGACAGGAATTTATAACTATGGCTACACCTTC. The chain carries TRBV25-1 and TRBJ1-2, with TRBD1 matching 8 bases. The CDR3 length is 17 residues. The trim removed 1 base at V and 1 base at J, leaving 8 bases unmatched. Germline V lookup: CDR1 MGHDK, CDR2 SYGVNS.